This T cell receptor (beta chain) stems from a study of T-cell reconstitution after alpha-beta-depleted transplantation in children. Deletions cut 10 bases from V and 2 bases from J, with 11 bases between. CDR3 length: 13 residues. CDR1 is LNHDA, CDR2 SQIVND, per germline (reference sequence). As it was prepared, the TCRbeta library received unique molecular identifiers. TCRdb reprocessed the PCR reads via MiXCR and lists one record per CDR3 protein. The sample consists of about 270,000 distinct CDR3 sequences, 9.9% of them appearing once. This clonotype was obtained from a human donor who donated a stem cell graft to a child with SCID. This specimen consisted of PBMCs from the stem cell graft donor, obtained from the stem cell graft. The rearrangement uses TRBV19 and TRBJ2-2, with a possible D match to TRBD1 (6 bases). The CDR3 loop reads CATGQLNTGELFF. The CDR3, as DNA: TGTGCCACCGGACAGCTTAACACCGGGGAGCTGTTTTTT.